This T cell receptor (beta chain) was sequenced in a study of blood T cell repertoires in COVID-19. Study as a whole: Specimens from acute and convalescent COVID-19 originated in the United States, Italy and Spain. The analysed material was cDNA or gDNA that came from T cells, B-cell-depleted T cells, or PBMCs.

J gave up 6 bases and V 5 bases, and 8 bases lay outside the gene matches. This CDR3 has 14 amino acids. Looked up from germline, CDR1 is LNHNV and CDR2 is YYDKDF (reference sequence). Methods used by the authors: The authors estimated nucleated cell counts from reference gene primer amplification. TCRdb's table, derived via immunoSEQ multiplex PCR, lists solely in-frame clones and lacks some. V and J calls and clone size come straight from that table; D and trimming were deduced from the DNA. Of about 70,000 clones listed, approximately 87% are singletons. The sample comprised peripheral blood. The chain uses TRBV15 and TRBJ1-2; 8 nucleotides match TRBD1. This TCR was sampled from a man between 45 and 60 years old with active COVID-19. This chain's CDR3 is CATSRRTTGDGYTF. DNA for the CDR3: TGTGCCACCAGCCGCAGGACGACAGGGGATGGCTACACCTTC.